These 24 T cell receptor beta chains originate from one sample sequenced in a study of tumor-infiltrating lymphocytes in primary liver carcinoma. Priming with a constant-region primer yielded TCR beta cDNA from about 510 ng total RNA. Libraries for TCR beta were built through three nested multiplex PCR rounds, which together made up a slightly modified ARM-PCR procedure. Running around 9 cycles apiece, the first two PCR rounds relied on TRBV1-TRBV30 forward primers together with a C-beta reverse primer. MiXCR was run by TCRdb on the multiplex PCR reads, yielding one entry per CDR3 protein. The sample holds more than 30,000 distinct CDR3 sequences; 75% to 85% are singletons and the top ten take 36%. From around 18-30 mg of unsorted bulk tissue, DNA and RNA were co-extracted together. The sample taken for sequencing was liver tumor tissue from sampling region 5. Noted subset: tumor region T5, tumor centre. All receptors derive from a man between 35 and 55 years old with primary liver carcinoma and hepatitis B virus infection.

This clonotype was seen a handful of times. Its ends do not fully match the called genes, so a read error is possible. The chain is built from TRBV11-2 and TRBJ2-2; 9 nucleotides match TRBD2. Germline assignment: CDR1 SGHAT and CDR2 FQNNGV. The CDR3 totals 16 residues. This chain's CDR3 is CVSSRRLAENTGELFF. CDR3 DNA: TGTGTCAGCAGTCGTCGACTAGCGGAAAACACCGGGGAGCTGTTTTTT.

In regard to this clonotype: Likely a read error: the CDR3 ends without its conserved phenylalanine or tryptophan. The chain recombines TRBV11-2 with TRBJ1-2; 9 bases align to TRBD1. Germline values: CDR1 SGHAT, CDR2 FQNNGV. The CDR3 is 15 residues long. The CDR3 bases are TGTTCCAGCGGCTATACAGGGGGCTCCTCCCCTGGCTACACCTCC. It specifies CSSGYTGGSSPGYTS.

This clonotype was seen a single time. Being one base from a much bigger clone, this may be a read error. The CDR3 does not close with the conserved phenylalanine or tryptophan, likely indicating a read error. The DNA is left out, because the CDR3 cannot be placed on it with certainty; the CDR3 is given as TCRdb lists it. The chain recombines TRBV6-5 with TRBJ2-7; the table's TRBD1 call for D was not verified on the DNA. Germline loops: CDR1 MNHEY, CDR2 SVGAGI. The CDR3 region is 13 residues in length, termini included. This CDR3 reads CASSRDRGYERYY.

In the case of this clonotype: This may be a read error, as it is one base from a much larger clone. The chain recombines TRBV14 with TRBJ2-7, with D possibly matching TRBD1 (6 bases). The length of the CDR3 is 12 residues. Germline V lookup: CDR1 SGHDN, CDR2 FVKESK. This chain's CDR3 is CACSQMGAEQYF. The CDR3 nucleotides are TGTGCCTGCAGCCAAATGGGGGCCGAGCAGTACTTC.

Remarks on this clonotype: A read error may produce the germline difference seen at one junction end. CDR3 nucleotide sequence: TGCGCCAGCGGTGACGACGGTAAACAGCACTATACGCAGTATTTT. Encoded protein: CASGDDGKQHYTQYF. The rearrangement links TRBV10-1 to TRBJ2-3; D unresolved. The CDR3 is 15 amino acids. CDR1 is WNHNN, CDR2 SYGVQD, per germline (reference sequence).

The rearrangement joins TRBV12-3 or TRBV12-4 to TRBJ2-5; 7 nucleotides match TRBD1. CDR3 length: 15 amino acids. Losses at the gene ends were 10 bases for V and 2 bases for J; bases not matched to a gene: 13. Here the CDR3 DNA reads TGTGCCAACAATAGTTCGACAGGGAGACAAGAGACCCAGTACTTC. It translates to CANNSSTGRQETQYF.

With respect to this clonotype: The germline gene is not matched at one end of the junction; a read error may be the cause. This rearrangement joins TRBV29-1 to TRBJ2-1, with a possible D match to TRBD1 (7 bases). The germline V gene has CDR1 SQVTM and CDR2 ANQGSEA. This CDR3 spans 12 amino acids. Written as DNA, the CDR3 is TGCAGTGCCCGCCCAGGGGGGAGTGAGAAGTTCTTC. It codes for CSARPGGSEKFF.

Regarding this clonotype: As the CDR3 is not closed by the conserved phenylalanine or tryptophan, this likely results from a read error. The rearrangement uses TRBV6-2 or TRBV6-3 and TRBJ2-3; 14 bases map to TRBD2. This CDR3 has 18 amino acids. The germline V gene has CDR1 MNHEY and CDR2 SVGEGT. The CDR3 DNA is TGTGTCAGCAGTTACGTGGGGACTAGCGGGAGTGGCACAGATACGCAGTATCTT. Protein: CVSSYVGTSGSGTDTQYL.

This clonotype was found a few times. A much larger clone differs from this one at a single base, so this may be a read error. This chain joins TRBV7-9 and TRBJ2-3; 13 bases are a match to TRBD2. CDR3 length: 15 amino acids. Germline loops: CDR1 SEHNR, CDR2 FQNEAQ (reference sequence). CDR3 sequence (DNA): TGTGCCAGCAGCTTGGGGACTAGCGGGACAGATGCGCAGTATTTT. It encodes CASSLGTSGTDAQYF.

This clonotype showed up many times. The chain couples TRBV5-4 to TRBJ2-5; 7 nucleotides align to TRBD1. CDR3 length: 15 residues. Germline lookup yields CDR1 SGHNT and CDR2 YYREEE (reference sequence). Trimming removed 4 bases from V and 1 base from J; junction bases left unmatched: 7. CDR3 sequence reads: CASSLDRETQETQYF. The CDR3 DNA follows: TGTGCCAGCAGCCTAGACAGGGAAACCCAAGAGACCCAGTACTTC.

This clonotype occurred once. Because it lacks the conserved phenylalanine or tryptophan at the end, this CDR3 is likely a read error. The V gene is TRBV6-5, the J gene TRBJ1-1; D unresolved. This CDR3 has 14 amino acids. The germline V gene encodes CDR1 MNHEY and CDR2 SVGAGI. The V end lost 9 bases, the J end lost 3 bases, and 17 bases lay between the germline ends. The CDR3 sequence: CASNPTRIYTEAFI. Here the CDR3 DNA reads TGTGCCAGTAATCCAACCAGGATCTACACTGAAGCTTTCATT.

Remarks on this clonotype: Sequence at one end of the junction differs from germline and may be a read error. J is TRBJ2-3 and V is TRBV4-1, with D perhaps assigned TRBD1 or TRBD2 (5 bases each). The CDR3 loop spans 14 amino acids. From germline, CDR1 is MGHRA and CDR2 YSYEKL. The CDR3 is CASNQVTMGDMQYF. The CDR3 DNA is TGCGCCAGCAACCAAGTCACAATGGGGGATATGCAGTATTTT.

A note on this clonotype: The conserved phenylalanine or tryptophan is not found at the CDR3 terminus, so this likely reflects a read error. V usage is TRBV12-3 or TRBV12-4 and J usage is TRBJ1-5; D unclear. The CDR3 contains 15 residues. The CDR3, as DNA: TGTGCCAGCAGTTTTGTGCAAGGAAGCAATCAGACCCAGCATCTT. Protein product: CASSFVQGSNQTQHL.

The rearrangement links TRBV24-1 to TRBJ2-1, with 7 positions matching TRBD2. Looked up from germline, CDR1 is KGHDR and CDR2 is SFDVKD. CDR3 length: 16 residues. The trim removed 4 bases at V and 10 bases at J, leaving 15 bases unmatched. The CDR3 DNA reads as TGTGCCACCAGTGACCCCTGGACTAGGGGAATGGTAGAGCAGTTCTTC. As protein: CATSDPWTRGMVEQFF.

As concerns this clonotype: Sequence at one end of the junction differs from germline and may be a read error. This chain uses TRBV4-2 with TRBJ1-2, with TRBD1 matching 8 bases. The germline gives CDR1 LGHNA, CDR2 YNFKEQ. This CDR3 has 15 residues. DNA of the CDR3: TGTGCCAGCAGCCAAGTGGCAGGGGGCGGATCTGGCTACACATTC. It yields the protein CASSQVAGGGSGYTF.

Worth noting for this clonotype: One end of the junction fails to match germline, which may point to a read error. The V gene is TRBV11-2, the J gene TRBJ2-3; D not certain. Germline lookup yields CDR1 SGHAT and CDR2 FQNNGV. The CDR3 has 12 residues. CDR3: CDSSASTDMQYF. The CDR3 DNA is TGTGACAGCAGCGCCAGCACAGATATGCAGTACTTT.

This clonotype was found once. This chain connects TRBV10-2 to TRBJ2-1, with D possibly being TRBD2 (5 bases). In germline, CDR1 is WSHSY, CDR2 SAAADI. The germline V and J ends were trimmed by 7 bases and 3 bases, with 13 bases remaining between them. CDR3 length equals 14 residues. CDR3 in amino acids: CASTNPGSYNEQFF. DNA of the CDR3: TGCGCCAGCACCAATCCGGGAAGCTACAATGAGCAGTTCTTC.

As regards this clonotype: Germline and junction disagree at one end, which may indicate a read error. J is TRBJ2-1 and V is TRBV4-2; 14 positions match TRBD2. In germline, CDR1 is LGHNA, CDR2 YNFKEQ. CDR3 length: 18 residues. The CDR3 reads CASSLSWGLAGVRNELSF. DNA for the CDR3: TGTGCCAGCAGCCTCAGCTGGGGACTAGCGGGAGTCAGGAATGAGTTGTCCTTC.

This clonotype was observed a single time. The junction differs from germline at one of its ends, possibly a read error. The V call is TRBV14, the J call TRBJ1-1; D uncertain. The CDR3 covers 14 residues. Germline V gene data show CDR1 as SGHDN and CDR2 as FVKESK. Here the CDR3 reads CVSRPRKGNTEAFF. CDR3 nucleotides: TGTGTCAGCAGGCCCCGGAAGGGAAACACTGAAGCTTTCTTT.

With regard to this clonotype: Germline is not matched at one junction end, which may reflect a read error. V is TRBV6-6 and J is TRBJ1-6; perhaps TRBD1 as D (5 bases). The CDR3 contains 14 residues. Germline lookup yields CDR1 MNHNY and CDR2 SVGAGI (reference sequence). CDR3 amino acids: CANSSSGTDSPLHF. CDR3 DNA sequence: TGTGCCAACAGTTCCTCAGGGACGGATTCACCCCTCCACTTT.

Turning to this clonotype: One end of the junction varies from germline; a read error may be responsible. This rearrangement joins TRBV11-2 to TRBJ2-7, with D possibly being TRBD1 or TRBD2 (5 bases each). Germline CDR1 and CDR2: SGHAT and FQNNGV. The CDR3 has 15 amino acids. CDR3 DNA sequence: TGTGCCAGCAGCCTAGATCCGGGACGATCCTACGAGCAGTACTTC. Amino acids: CASSLDPGRSYEQYF.

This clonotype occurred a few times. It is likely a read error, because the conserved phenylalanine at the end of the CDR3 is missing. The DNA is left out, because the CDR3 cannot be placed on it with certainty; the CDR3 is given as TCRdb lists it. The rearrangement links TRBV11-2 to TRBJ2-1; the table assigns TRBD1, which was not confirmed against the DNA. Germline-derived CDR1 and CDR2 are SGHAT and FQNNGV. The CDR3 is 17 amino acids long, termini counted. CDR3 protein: CASSLGLGDRDYNERFS.

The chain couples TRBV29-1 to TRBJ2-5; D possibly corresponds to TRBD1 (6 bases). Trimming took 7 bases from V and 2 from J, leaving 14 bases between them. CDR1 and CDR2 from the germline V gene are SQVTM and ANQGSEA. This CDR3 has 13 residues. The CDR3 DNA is TGCAGCGCTCCAGGGCAGGGGCAAGAGACCCAGTACTTC. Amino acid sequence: CSAPGQGQETQYF.

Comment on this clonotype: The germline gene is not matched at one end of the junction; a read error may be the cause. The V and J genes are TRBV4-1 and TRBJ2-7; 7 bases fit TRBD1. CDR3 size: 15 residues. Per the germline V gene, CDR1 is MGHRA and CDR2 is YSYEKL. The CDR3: CASSQGMRGPVEQYF. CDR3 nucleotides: TGTGCCAGCAGCCAAGGGATGAGGGGGCCGGTCGAGCAGTACTTC.